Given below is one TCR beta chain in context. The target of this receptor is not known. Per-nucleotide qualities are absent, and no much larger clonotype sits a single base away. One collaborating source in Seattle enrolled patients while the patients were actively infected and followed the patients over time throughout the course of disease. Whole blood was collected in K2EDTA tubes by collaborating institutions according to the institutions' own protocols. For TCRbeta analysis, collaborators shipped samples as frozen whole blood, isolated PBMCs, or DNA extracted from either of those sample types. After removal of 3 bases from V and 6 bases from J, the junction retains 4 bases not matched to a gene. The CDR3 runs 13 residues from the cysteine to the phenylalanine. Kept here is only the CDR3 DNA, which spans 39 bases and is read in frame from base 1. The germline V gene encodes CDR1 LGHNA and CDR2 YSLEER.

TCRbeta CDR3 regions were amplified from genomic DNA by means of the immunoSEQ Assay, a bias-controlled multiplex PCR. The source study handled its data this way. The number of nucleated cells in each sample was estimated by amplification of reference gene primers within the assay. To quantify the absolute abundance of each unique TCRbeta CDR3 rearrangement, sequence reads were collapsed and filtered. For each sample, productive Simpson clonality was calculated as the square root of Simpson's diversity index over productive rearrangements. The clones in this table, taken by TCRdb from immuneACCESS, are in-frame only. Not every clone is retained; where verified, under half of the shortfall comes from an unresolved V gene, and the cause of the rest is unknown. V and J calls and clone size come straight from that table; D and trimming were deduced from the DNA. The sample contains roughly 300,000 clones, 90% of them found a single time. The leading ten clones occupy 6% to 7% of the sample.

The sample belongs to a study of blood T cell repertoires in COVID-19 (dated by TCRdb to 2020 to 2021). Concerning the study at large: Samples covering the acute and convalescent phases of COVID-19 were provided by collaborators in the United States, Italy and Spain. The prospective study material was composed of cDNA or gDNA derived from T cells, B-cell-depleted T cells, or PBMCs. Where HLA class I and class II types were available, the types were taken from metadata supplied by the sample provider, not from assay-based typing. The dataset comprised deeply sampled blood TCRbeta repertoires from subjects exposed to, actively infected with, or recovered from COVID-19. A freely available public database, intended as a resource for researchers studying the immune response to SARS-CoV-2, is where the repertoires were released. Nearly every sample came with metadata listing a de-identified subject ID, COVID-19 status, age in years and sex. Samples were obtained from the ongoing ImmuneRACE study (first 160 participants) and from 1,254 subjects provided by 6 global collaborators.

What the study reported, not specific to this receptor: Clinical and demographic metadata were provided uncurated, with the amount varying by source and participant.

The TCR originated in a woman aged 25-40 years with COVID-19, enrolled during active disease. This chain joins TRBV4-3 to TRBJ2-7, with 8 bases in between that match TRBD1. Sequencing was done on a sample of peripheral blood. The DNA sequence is TGCGCCAGCAGCCAGGACAGGGCAGGCGAGCAGTACTTC. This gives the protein CASSQDRAGEQYF.